These 22 T cell receptor beta chains were all obtained from the same sample, sequenced in a study of blood T cell repertoires in COVID-19. The method was immunoSEQ multiplex PCR; TCRdb's version includes in-frame clones alone and lacks a portion of them. The data contain some 100,000 clones, about 90% of them seen just once; the ten biggest clones take up about 2%. Sequenced input: peripheral blood. Receptors were obtained from a human donor with active COVID-19. The donor label of this sample is uncertain.

V gene TRBV10-3 combines with J gene TRBJ1-1; a weak D match, TRBD1 (6 bases). The germline V gene has CDR1 ENHRY and CDR2 SYGVKD. This CDR3 region has 15 residues. Trimming cost V 1 base and J 1 base, with 10 bases left between them. CDR3 sequence: CAISEYARGNTEAFF. CDR3 DNA sequence: TGTGCCATCAGTGAGTATGCCAGGGGGAACACTGAAGCTTTCTTT.

The chain couples TRBV7-9 to TRBJ1-2; D remains unclear. Germline V CDR1 and CDR2: SEHNR, FQNEAQ (reference sequence). The CDR3 loop spans 16 amino acids. The V and J ends lost 2 bases and 4 bases respectively, with 17 bases between them. CDR3 sequence reads: CASSLMEEGTVYGYTF. The CDR3 DNA sequence: TGTGCCAGCAGCTTAATGGAGGAGGGAACTGTCTATGGCTACACCTTC.

This clone has only one observation. The genes are TRBV6-1 and TRBJ2-3; D is perhaps TRBD1 (6 bases). CDR3 length equals 15 residues. Looked up from germline, CDR1 is MNHNS and CDR2 is SASEGT. V dropped 3 bases and J dropped 2 bases, with 12 bases sitting between them. As DNA, the CDR3 is TGTGCCAGCAGTGACCAGGGGCAGAACACAGATACGCAGTATTTT. This translates into CASSDQGQNTDTQYF.

The rearrangement joins TRBV27 to TRBJ2-3; D ambiguous. This CDR3 has 12 residues. Germline CDR1 MNHEY, CDR2 SMNVEV (reference sequence). The V end was cut by 5 bases, the J end by 8 bases, with 11 bases between. The CDR3: CASSTPRGTQYF. DNA of the CDR3: TGTGCCAGCAGTACCCCCCGCGGTACGCAGTATTTT.

J is TRBJ2-1 and V is TRBV19; D might be TRBD1 (8 bases). V lost 1 base to trimming and J lost 1 base, with 14 bases between them. The CDR3 is 17 amino acids. The V gene's germline CDR1 is LNHDA and CDR2 SQIVND (reference sequence). CDR3 sequence (DNA): TGTGCCAGTAGTATAGCCCACAGGGGGGGATCCTACAATGAGCAGTTCTTC. Amino acids: CASSIAHRGGSYNEQFF.

The chain combines TRBV4-2 with TRBJ1-5; TRBD1 might be the D (5 bases). CDR1 LGHNA and CDR2 YNFKEQ come from the germline V gene. Trimming pared 0 bases from V and 6 bases from J, leaving 15 bases between. This CDR3 spans 16 amino acids. This CDR3 reads CASSQDQGALGQPQHF. Written as DNA, the CDR3 is TGTGCCAGCAGCCAAGATCAAGGGGCTCTTGGTCAGCCCCAGCATTTT.

V usage is TRBV9 and J usage is TRBJ2-2; D is uncertain. The ends were cut back, 0 bases at V and 6 bases at J, with 3 bases in the middle. Germline V gene sequence: CDR1 SGDLS, CDR2 YYNGEE. The CDR3 length is 12 residues. This CDR3 is CASSVAAGELFF. The CDR3 DNA reads TGTGCCAGCAGCGTAGCAGCCGGGGAGCTGTTTTTT.

The chain links TRBV9 to TRBJ2-4; TRBD2 aligns across 12 bases. With V trimmed by 0 bases and J by 8 bases, 9 bases remained unmatched. The CDR3 runs to 17 residues. Germline CDR1 and CDR2: SGDLS and YYNGEE. The CDR3 here is CASSVDPSGGALDIQYF. The CDR3 DNA reads TGTGCCAGCAGCGTAGACCCTAGCGGGGGGGCCTTGGACATTCAGTACTTC.

The chain carries TRBV18 and TRBJ2-3; a possible D gene is TRBD2 (5 bases). Germline V CDR1 and CDR2: KGHSH, LQKENI. The CDR3 runs to 15 residues. Trimming pared 3 bases from V and 5 bases from J, leaving 15 bases between. The CDR3 protein is CASSPGVGVGDTQYF. CDR3 nucleotide sequence: TGTGCCAGCTCACCGGGAGTCGGGGTAGGAGATACGCAGTATTTT.

V is TRBV6-5 and J is TRBJ2-2; perhaps TRBD1 as D (6 bases). The CDR3 runs 14 residues. Trimming removed 8 bases from V and 1 base from J, with 11 bases in between. Germline V gene sequence: CDR1 MNHEY, CDR2 SVGAGI. The CDR3 spells CASYRARNTGELFF. The CDR3 DNA reads as TGTGCCAGCTACAGGGCTCGGAACACCGGGGAGCTGTTTTTT.

The count of this clone is one. The chain combines TRBV19 with TRBJ2-1, with 7 bases that match TRBD1. The CDR3 has 15 residues. Trimming cost V 3 bases and J 10 bases; bases outside gene matches: 12. Germline V lookup: CDR1 LNHDA, CDR2 SQIVND (reference sequence). The chain's CDR3 is CASSIVRGWFGEQFF. The DNA for the CDR3 is TGTGCCAGTAGTATTGTCAGGGGGTGGTTCGGGGAGCAGTTCTTC.

V usage is TRBV6-2 or TRBV6-3 and J usage is TRBJ2-1; possibly TRBD2 for D (6 bases). This CDR3 region has 18 residues. Trimming removed 5 bases at V and 5 bases at J, with 25 bases between. The germline V gene has CDR1 MNHEY and CDR2 SVGEGT. The CDR3 sequence: CASSQTLLATGVDNEQFF. CDR3 in DNA: TGTGCCAGCAGTCAAACGCTACTAGCTACGGGGGTCGACAATGAGCAGTTCTTC.

The chain combines TRBV19 with TRBJ1-1; TRBD1 agrees at 7 bases. Trimming cost V 2 bases and J 5 bases; bases outside gene matches: 5. Germline V gene data show CDR1 as LNHDA and CDR2 as SQIVND (reference sequence). CDR3 length: 14 residues. Written as DNA, the CDR3 is TGTGCCAGTAGTATAACAGGGGATAGGACTGAAGCTTTCTTT. This gives the protein CASSITGDRTEAFF. Full variable domain (missing parts from reference TRBV19 and TRBJ1-1): DGGITQSPKYLFRKEGQNVTLSCEQNLNHDAMYWYRQDPGQGLRLIYYSQIVNDFQKGDIAEGYSVSREKKESFPLTVTSAQKNPTAFYLCASSITGDRTEAFFGQGTRLTVV.

The genes are TRBV21-1 and TRBJ2-7; no check of the table's D call, TRBD1, against the DNA was made. TRBV21-1 is designated a pseudogene. This CDR3 has 12 residues. CDR3 loop: CASRQLAYEQYF. Here the CDR3 DNA reads TGTGCCAGCAGACAATTGGCCTACGAGCAGTACTTC.

J is TRBJ2-1 and V is TRBV11-2; D remains unclear. The CDR3 runs to 15 residues. The germline gives CDR1 SGHAT, CDR2 FQNNGV. Trimming took off 2 bases at V and 7 bases at J, with 15 bases between the two ends. The CDR3 nucleotides read TGTGCCAGCAGCTTATCCCTAGTTGGTGGAAATGAGCAGTTCTTC. It codes for CASSLSLVGGNEQFF.

The genes are TRBV7-6 and TRBJ1-3, with D unresolved. CDR1 and CDR2 from the germline V gene are SGHVS and FNYEAQ. Trimming took off 5 bases at V and 0 bases at J, with 8 bases between the two ends. The CDR3 covers 14 residues. CDR3 coding DNA: TGTGCCAGCAGCCAGTCCCGCTCTGGAAACACCATATATTTT. Translation: CASSQSRSGNTIYF.

V usage is TRBV14 and J usage is TRBJ2-7; TRBD1 might be the D (6 bases). The V and J ends lost 1 base and 6 bases respectively, with 19 bases between them. The CDR3 is 16 amino acids. The V gene's germline CDR1 is SGHDN and CDR2 FVKESK. The CDR3 region is CASSQGQSQVRGEQYF. Here the CDR3 DNA reads TGTGCCAGCAGCCAAGGACAGTCCCAAGTCAGGGGCGAGCAGTACTTC.

CDR3 nucleotide sequence: TGTGCCAGCAGCCCGGGACAACCCGACATGAACACTGAAGCTTTCTTT. This gives the protein CASSPGQPDMNTEAFF. This chain uses TRBV5-4 with TRBJ1-1; tentatively, D is TRBD1 (6 bases). The CDR3 is 16 residues long. Deletions cut 4 bases from V and 0 bases from J, with 16 bases between. CDR1 and CDR2 (germline): SGHNT, YYREEE (reference sequence).

The chain has TRBV12-3 or TRBV12-4 and TRBJ1-2, with 7 bases identical to TRBD1. The CDR3 covers 13 residues. The trim removed 7 bases at V and 8 bases at J, leaving 10 bases unmatched. The CDR3 reads CASTTDRSGGYTF. DNA of the CDR3: TGTGCCAGCACCACGGACAGGTCGGGCGGCTACACCTTC.

V gene TRBV6-5 combines with J gene TRBJ1-5; tentatively, D is TRBD1 (6 bases). Germline V lookup: CDR1 MNHEY, CDR2 SVGAGI. This CDR3 comprises 13 residues. Trimming removed 6 bases from V and 8 bases from J, with 14 bases in between. CDR3: CASRSRDIEPQHF. The CDR3 DNA reads TGTGCCAGCAGGTCCCGGGACATCGAGCCCCAGCATTTT.

This chain joins TRBV27 and TRBJ1-6; the match to TRBD1 covers 7 bases. The CDR3 length is 14 residues. Germline CDR1 MNHEY, CDR2 SMNVEV (reference sequence). V gave up 4 bases and J gave up 6 bases; unmatched junction bases: 3. CDR3 nucleotide sequence: TGTGCCAGCAGTTCGACAGGGTTTAATTCACCCCTCCACTTT. This sequence encodes CASSSTGFNSPLHF.

The J gene is TRBJ2-7, the V gene TRBV5-1, with a weak D call TRBD1 (5 bases). The CDR3 length is 14 residues. V dropped 2 bases and J dropped 3 bases, with 12 bases sitting between them. Germline lookup yields CDR1 SGHRS and CDR2 YFSETQ. DNA for the CDR3: TGCGCCAGCAGCTTACAGGTTTTTGACTACGAGCAGTACTTC. Protein product: CASSLQVFDYEQYF.